The present T cell receptor (beta chain) was sequenced within a study of OX40 agonist ivuxolimab in advanced cancers. About the research overall: With ivuxolimab, an agonistic anti-OX40 (CD134) antibody, patients were treated. Three dose-escalation patients had partial responses: one with hepatocellular carcinoma and two with cutaneous melanoma.

TCRdb keeps only in-frame clones here, not all; method: immunoSEQ multiplex PCR. The top ten hold around 30% of the sample, which has 40,000 to 55,000 clones, about 90% seen once. CDR3 length equals 13 residues. Study outcomes and limitations: Clonal expansion was among the lowest in partial responders at 0.1-3.0 mg/kg, especially CD8+. Determination of antigen specificity was not performed for the expanded peripheral T cells.

Turning to this clone: Its target is not known.

This clonotype was sampled from an adult with an advanced solid tumor such as melanoma, head and neck, liver or kidney cancer. Here the sequenced sample was CD4+ or CD8+ T cells sorted from blood, taken in a trial of the OX40 agonist ivuxolimab. The chain links TRBV21-1 to TRBJ1-1; the table names TRBD1, a call not compared with the DNA. TRBV21-1 is an annotated pseudogene. The CDR3 region has the DNA TGTGCCAGCAGCACTGGGGGCAGGGTACGAGCTTTCTTT. Amino acids: CASSTGGRVRAFF.